These 11 T cell receptor beta chains originate from one sample sequenced in a study of blood T cell repertoires in COVID-19. The assay was immunoSEQ multiplex PCR, and TCRdb's table has in-frame clones only and misses some. Of a few hundred thousand clones listed, less than 85% are singletons. Sequencing was done on a sample of peripheral blood. These receptor sequences come from a woman under 30 with acute or convalescent COVID-19.

This clone was seen more than once but under ten times. The chain has TRBV12-3 or TRBV12-4 and TRBJ1-2, with TRBD1 matching over 7 bases. This CDR3 is built from 13 residues. V gave up 7 bases and J gave up 8 bases; unmatched junction bases: 10. CDR3 residues: CASTVSDRDGYTF. The CDR3, as DNA: TGTGCCAGCACCGTGAGCGACAGGGACGGCTACACCTTC.

This chain joins TRBV19 and TRBJ2-1, with TRBD1 matching 8 bases. CDR1 LNHDA and CDR2 SQIVND come from the germline V gene (reference sequence). V dropped 8 bases and J dropped 6; count of bases not matched to a gene: 12. This CDR3 is 15 amino acids long. The CDR3 sequence is CASVQGVGPPNEQFF. CDR3 coding DNA: TGTGCCAGTGTACAGGGGGTCGGACCCCCCAATGAGCAGTTCTTC.

J is TRBJ2-7 and V is TRBV4-1; TRBD1 might be the D (6 bases). The CDR3 runs to 15 residues. V lost 0 bases and J lost 1, with 10 bases in between. Germline CDR1 is MGHRA and CDR2 is YSYEKL. The CDR3 bases are TGCGCCAGCAGCCAAGATTGGACAGTATCCTACGAGCAGTACTTC. It translates to CASSQDWTVSYEQYF.

The chain carries TRBV10-3 and TRBJ1-1; the D is unclear. Germline-derived CDR1 and CDR2 are ENHRY and SYGVKD. Trimming pared 5 bases from V and 0 bases from J, leaving 10 bases between. The CDR3 is 14 amino acids. The CDR3 spells CAISTPDLNTEAFF. DNA of the CDR3: TGTGCCATCAGTACCCCCGACTTGAACACTGAAGCTTTCTTT.

The rearrangement links TRBV19 to TRBJ2-7; 8 nucleotides agree with TRBD2. Germline V gene sequence: CDR1 LNHDA, CDR2 SQIVND (reference sequence). The CDR3 spans 16 residues. Trimming at V came to 3 bases and at J to 2 bases, leaving 9 bases not matched to a gene. In DNA, the CDR3 is TGTGCCAGTAGTATGGGGTCCGCGGGGGGAACCTACGAGCAGTACTTC. As protein: CASSMGSAGGTYEQYF. Variable domain in full (rest from reference TRBV19 and TRBJ2-7): DGGITQSPKYLFRKEGQNVTLSCEQNLNHDAMYWYRQDPGQGLRLIYYSQIVNDFQKGDIAEGYSVSREKKESFPLTVTSAQKNPTAFYLCASSMGSAGGTYEQYFGPGTRLTVT.

J is TRBJ1-1 and V is TRBV9; D might be TRBD1 (5 bases). V lost 0 bases to trimming and J lost 5 bases, with 11 bases between them. Per germline, CDR1 SGDLS and CDR2 YYNGEE. There are 14 residues in the CDR3. The CDR3 DNA reads as TGTGCCAGCAGCGTAGGGGCAGGGTCGACTGAAGCTTTCTTT. Protein product: CASSVGAGSTEAFF.

The chain joins TRBV19 to TRBJ2-3; D is perhaps TRBD2 (5 bases). Trimming took off 3 bases at V and 3 bases at J, with 19 bases between the two ends. Germline values: CDR1 LNHDA, CDR2 SQIVND (reference sequence). This CDR3 comprises 17 residues. The CDR3 bases are TGTGCCAGTAGTATTCAACGAAGTTCCGGGGTAACAGATACGCAGTATTTT. Translated: CASSIQRSSGVTDTQYF.

This chain links TRBV5-4 with TRBJ2-3; 12 positions match TRBD2. The germline CDR1 and CDR2 sequences are SGHNT and YYREEE (reference sequence). This CDR3 comprises 16 residues. Trimming cost V 5 bases and J 2 bases; bases outside gene matches: 6. The CDR3 reads CASRTGLAGLTDTQYF. CDR3 coding DNA: TGTGCCAGCAGGACCGGACTAGCGGGACTCACAGATACGCAGTATTTT.

The chain carries TRBV10-3 and TRBJ1-2; TRBD1 aligns across 12 bases. CDR1 is ENHRY and CDR2 is SYGVKD in the germline V gene. The CDR3 has 13 amino acids. V dropped 6 bases and J dropped 6; count of bases not matched to a gene: 2. CDR3 in amino acids: CAISGTGGDGYTF. The DNA of the CDR3 is TGTGCCATCAGCGGGACAGGGGGCGATGGCTACACCTTC.

J is TRBJ1-2 and V is TRBV2; 7 nucleotides match TRBD1. Germline V CDR1 and CDR2: SNHLY, FYNNEI. The CDR3 sequence is 13 residues long. V shed 9 bases and J 6 bases; nucleotides not matched to a gene: 10. The CDR3 is CASCTDREDGYTF. DNA of the CDR3: TGTGCCAGTTGTACAGACAGGGAGGATGGCTACACCTTC.

This clone was found once. The rearrangement links TRBV19 to TRBJ2-3; a possible D gene is TRBD2 (5 bases). CDR1 LNHDA and CDR2 SQIVND come from the germline V gene (reference sequence). This CDR3 has 16 amino acids. The V and J ends lost 5 bases and 6 bases respectively, with 21 bases between them. CDR3 in amino acids: CASSPGETSEVDTQYF. CDR3 in DNA: TGTGCCAGTAGTCCCGGGGAGACGAGTGAAGTGGATACGCAGTATTTT.